The present T cell receptor (beta chain) was sequenced within a study of blood T cells in healthy people across ages. General study findings and limits: The fall in TCR beta diversity per million T cells was roughly linear with age.

As concerns this clonotype: The antigen remains undetermined.

The V gene lost 2 bases and the J gene lost 5 bases, with 6 bases spanning the gap. This CDR3 comprises 13 residues. The V gene's germline CDR1 is MGHRA and CDR2 YSYEKL. Together with a sample-barcoded 5' primer, a J-beta primer mix was included in a second PCR lasting about 6 to 11 cycles. Each cDNA was tagged by a template-switch adaptor containing 12 random nucleotides. TCRdb itself ran the 5' RACE reads through MiXCR, one entry per CDR3 protein. The top ten hold roughly 10% of the sample, which has about 1.6 million distinct CDR3 sequences, 30% to 40% seen once. Sequenced sample: blood. The V gene is TRBV4-1, the J gene TRBJ1-4, with D unresolved. The TCR comes from a woman under 40 in good health. The CDR3 nucleotides are TGCGCCAGCAGCCAACTCGGGAATGAAAAACTGTTTTTT. Its translation is CASSQLGNEKLFF.